This T cell receptor beta chain is from a study of cytomegalovirus exposure and HLA in healthy donors. Both 60 Vbeta primers and 13 Jbeta primers went into the PCR. Data came from immunoSEQ multiplex PCR; TCRdb stores just in-frame clones and leaves some out. The sample carries about 150,000 clones, 65% to 80% recorded once. Study-wide points: In vitro experiments confirmed that three CMV-associated chains were specific for CMV antigens. Presence/absence analysis assumed near-uniform sequencing depth across donors.

The J segment lost 0 bases and the V segment lost 5 bases, leaving 1 base of the junction unmatched. The CDR3 covers 14 residues. Germline-derived CDR1 and CDR2 are SGHNT and YYREEE (reference sequence). On this clone itself: Its antigen is currently unknown.

The sample comprised PBMCs. V is TRBV5-4 and J is TRBJ2-7; 11 bases are shared with TRBD1. The TCR comes from a woman between 35 and 50 years old in good health and CMV-seronegative. The CDR3 here is CASRGQGDSYEQYF. The DNA of the CDR3 is TGTGCCAGCAGGGGACAGGGGGACTCCTACGAGCAGTACTTC.